The sequence of this T cell receptor (beta chain) was determined in a study of blood T cell repertoires in COVID-19. Trimming stripped 8 bases from V and 6 bases from J, with 17 bases between. Germline CDR1 MRHNA, CDR2 SNTAGT. The CDR3 covers 15 residues. Using immunoSEQ multiplex PCR, the repertoire was profiled, and TCRdb retains in-frame clones only, with some absent. Counted here are roughly 150,000 clones, about 82% occurring once; the ten biggest clones make up about 2.9%. The sample consisted of peripheral blood. The sequence came from a man aged 50-60 years with acute or convalescent COVID-19. The chain is built from TRBV6-4 and TRBJ1-6; D remains ambiguous. The CDR3 loop is CASSMEGGINSPLHF. CDR3 bases: TGTGCCAGCTCCATGGAAGGCGGTATTAATTCACCCCTCCACTTT.